This T cell receptor beta chain was profiled in a study of CD8+CD57+ T cells in acquired aplastic anemia. The template for TCR beta VDJ and CDR3 sequence profiling was genomic DNA. TCRdb itself ran the reads through MiXCR, one entry per CDR3 protein. The sample includes some 200,000 distinct CDR3 sequences, roughly half of them seen just once. Patients who underwent sequencing had shown CD8+CD57+ cell expansion by flow cytometry. Trimming pared 5 bases from V and 11 bases from J, leaving 18 bases between. Germline V lookup: CDR1 KGHDR, CDR2 SFDVKD. This CDR3 has 14 residues. This sequence joins TRBV24-1 and TRBJ1-5; maybe TRBD1 (5 bases). This clonotype originated in a human donor with aplastic anemia. The material sequenced was sorted CD4+, CD8+, or CD8+CD57+ T cells (not recorded which) from PBMCs. The CDR3 sequence: CATSVGGAAETQHF. The CDR3 nucleotides are TGTGCCACCAGTGTGGGAGGGGCGGCTGAGACCCAGCATTTT.